This TCR beta chain was found in a study of regulatory T cells in long-lasting Graves disease. Study findings and constraints: The work looked only at peripheral blood and did not look at thyroid tissue.

Through Arm-PCR of CDR3 regions and iRepertoire HTBI primers, TCR beta libraries were built. MiXCR was run by TCRdb on the multiplex PCR reads, yielding one entry per CDR3 protein. This table has 400,000 to 500,000 distinct CDR3 sequences, 15% to 20% appearing once. On this clonotype itself: Its antigen is unknown.

V gave up 1 base and J gave up 9 bases; unmatched junction bases: 4. Germline V gives CDR1 LGHNA, CDR2 YNFKEQ. The CDR3 loop spans 16 amino acids. The time point: newly diagnosed GD, antithyroid drugs for less than 3 months. PBMC-derived RNA was used for the TCR library. Another study also made use of these data, one on T cells in Graves' hyperthyroidism and ophthalmopathy. Per that study: Uncontrolled infections, other autoimmune diseases, pregnancy or lactation led to exclusion of patients. The HTBI set primed first-round TCR CDR3 RT-PCR. The model predicted ophthalmopathy a median around seven months before onset.

The sequencing here drew on peripheral blood mononuclear cells (PBMCs), taken at new diagnosis, from a patient treated with antithyroid drugs. The chain carries TRBV4-2 and TRBJ2-1; 15 bases fit TRBD2. The sequence was obtained from a woman in her late teens or twenties with Graves disease. CDR3 loop: CASSQVGTSGRIEQFF. The CDR3 coding sequence is TGTGCCAGCAGCCAAGTGGGGACTAGCGGGAGGATTGAGCAGTTCTTC.